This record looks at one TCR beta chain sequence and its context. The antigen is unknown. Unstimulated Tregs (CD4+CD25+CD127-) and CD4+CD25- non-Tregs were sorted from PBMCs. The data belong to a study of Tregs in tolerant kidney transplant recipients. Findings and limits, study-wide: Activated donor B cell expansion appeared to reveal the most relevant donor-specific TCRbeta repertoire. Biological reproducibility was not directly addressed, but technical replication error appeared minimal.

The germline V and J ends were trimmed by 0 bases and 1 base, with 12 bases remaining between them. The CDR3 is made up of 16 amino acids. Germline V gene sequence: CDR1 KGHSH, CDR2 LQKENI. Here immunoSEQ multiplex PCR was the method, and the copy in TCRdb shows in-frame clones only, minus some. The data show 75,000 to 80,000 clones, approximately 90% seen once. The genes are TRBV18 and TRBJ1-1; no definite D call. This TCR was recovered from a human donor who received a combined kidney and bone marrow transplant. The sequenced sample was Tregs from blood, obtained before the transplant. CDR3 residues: CASSPPRRTSNTEAFF. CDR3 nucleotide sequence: TGTGCCAGCTCACCACCGCGCAGGACCTCGAACACTGAAGCTTTCTTT. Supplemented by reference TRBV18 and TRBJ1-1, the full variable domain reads NAGVMQNPRHLVRRRGQEARLRCSPMKGHSHVYWYRQLPEEGLKFMVYLQKENIIDESGMPKERFSAEFPKEGPSILRIQQVVRGDSAAYFCASSPPRRTSNTEAFFGQGTRLTVV.